These 3 T cell receptor beta chains came from one sample sequenced in a study of blood T cell repertoires in COVID-19. The repertoire was sequenced with immunoSEQ multiplex PCR; TCRdb's copy has only in-frame clones and lacks some. The sample consists of under 450,000 clones, roughly 92% of them appearing once. The sequenced sample consisted of PBMCs or T cells enriched from blood (not recorded which). The receptors were gathered from a middle-aged woman who had been exposed to COVID-19.

The chain couples TRBV11-3 to TRBJ1-1, with a possible D match to TRBD1 (5 bases). The CDR3 spans 14 residues. CDR1 and CDR2 from the germline V gene are SGHNT and YENEEA. Trimming cost V 5 bases and J 0 bases, with 10 bases left between them. CDR3 in DNA: TGTGCCAGCAGCGCGGGACGGATGAACACTGAAGCTTTCTTT. It translates to CASSAGRMNTEAFF.

The V call is TRBV15, the J call TRBJ2-1; TRBD2 might be the D (6 bases). This CDR3 is built from 15 residues. Germline CDR1 and CDR2: LNHNV and YYDKDF (reference sequence). V was clipped by 0 bases and J by 8 bases, with 14 bases between them. The CDR3 nucleotides are TGTGCCACCAGCAGAGAAGGATCGAGCGGGCATGAGCAGTTCTTC. Protein: CATSREGSSGHEQFF. Together with reference TRBV15 and TRBJ2-1, the CDR3 gives the full variable domain: DAMVIQNPRYQVTQFGKPVTLSCSQTLNHNVMYWYQQKSSQAPKLLFHYYDKDFNNEADTPDNFQSRRPNTSFCFLDIRSPGLGDTAMYLCATSREGSSGHEQFFGPGTRLTVL.

V usage is TRBV24-1 and J usage is TRBJ2-3; D not resolved. This CDR3 has 13 residues. Per the germline V gene, CDR1 is KGHDR and CDR2 is SFDVKD. Between the trimmed V and J ends, which lost 4 bases and 5 bases, there was a span of 9 bases. CDR3 amino acids: CATSDQAIDTQYF. As DNA, the CDR3 is TGTGCCACCAGTGACCAAGCTATAGATACGCAGTATTTT.